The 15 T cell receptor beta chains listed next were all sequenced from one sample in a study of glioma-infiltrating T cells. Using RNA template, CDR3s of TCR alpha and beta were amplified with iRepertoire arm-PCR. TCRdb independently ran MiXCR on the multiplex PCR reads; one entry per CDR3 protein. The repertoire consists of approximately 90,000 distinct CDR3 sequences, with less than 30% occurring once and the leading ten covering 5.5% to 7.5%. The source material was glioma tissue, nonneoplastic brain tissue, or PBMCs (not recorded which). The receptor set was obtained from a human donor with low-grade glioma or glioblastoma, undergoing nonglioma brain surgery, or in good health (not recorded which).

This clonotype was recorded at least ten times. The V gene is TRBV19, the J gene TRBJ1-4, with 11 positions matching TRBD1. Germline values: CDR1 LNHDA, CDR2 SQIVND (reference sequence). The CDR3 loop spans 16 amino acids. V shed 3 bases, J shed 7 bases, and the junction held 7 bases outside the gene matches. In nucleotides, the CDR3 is TGTGCCAGTAGTATTCTAACCGGGACAGGGGGTGAAAAACTGTTTTTT. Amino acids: CASSILTGTGGEKLFF.

The CDR3 nucleotides are TGTGCCAGCAGCCGCTCATTGAGAGGGACCCAGTACTTC. This sequence encodes CASSRSLRGTQYF. The gene calls are TRBV3-1 and TRBJ2-5; unclear D gene. Germline V gene data show CDR1 as LGHDT and CDR2 as YNNKEL (reference sequence). The length of the CDR3 is 13 residues. Trimming cost V 4 bases and J 7 bases, with 13 bases left between them.

CDR3: CASSIGGETSATDTQYF. The DNA of the CDR3 is TGTGCCAGTAGTATTGGCGGGGAGACTAGCGCGACAGATACGCAGTATTTT. This chain uses TRBV19 with TRBJ2-3, with 8 bases aligning to TRBD2. The germline V gene encodes CDR1 LNHDA and CDR2 SQIVND (reference sequence). CDR3 length equals 17 residues. Trimming took 3 bases from V and 3 from J; bases not matched to a gene: 11.

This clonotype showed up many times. CDR3 bases: TGTGCCAGCAGTTACGTAGACAATGAGCAGTTCTTC. It yields the protein CASSYVDNEQFF. The gene calls are TRBV6-2 or TRBV6-3 and TRBJ2-1; no clear D gene. In germline, CDR1 is MNHEY, CDR2 SVGEGT. This CDR3 comprises 12 residues. V was clipped by 2 bases and J by 5 bases, with 4 bases between them.

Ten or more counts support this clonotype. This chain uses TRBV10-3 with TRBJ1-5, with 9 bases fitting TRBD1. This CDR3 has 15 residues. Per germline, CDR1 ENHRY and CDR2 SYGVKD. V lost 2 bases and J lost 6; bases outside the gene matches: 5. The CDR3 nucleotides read TGTGCCATCAGTGAGGGGACAGGGAACCCTCAGCCCCAGCATTTT. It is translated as CAISEGTGNPQPQHF.

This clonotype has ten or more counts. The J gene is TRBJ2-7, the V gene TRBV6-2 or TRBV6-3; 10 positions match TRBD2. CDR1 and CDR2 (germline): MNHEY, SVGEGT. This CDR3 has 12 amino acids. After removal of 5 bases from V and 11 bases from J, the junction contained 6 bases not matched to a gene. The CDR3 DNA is TGTGCCAGCAGTCTCCTAGCGGGAGTCGAGTACTTC. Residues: CASSLLAGVEYF.

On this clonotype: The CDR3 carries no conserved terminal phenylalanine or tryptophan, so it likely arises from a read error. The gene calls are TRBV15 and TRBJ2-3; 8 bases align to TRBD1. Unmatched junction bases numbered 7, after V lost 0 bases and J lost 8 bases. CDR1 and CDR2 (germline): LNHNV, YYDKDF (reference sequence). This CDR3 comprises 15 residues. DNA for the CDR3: TGTGCCACCAGCAGAGACAGGGGGCGCGGAGGTACGCAGTATGTT. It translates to CATSRDRGRGGTQYV.

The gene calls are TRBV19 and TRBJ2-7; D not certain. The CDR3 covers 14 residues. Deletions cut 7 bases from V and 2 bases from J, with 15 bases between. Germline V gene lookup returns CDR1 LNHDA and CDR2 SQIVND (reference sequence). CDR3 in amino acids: CASTRGGGTYEQYF. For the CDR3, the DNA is TGTGCCAGTACCCGTGGCGGCGGAACCTACGAGCAGTACTTC.

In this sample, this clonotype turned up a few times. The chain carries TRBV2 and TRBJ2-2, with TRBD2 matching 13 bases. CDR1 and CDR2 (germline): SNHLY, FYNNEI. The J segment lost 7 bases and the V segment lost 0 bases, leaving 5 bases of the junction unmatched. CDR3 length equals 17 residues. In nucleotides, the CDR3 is TGTGCCAGCAGTGAAGCCGGACTAGCGGGGGCCGGCGGGGAGCTGTTTTTT. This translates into CASSEAGLAGAGGELFF.

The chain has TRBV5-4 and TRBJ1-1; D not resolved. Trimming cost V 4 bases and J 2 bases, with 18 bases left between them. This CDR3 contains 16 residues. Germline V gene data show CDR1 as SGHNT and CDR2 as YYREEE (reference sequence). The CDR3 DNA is TGTGCCAGCAGCCCGCGAGTGAACAGCAGAAACACTGAAGCTTTCTTT. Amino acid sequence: CASSPRVNSRNTEAFF.

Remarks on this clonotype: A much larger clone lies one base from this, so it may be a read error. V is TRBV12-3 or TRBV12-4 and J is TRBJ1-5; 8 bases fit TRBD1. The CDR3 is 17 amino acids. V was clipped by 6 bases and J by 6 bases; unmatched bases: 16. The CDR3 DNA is TGTGCCAGCAGCCGGGGACAGGCGCTGGGCGGGGGTCAGCCCCAGCATTTT. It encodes CASSRGQALGGGQPQHF.

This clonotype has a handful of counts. The CDR3 region is CASSIGRHNTGELFF. The CDR3 nucleotides read TGTGCCAGTAGTATAGGCAGGCATAACACCGGGGAGCTGTTTTTT. J is TRBJ2-2 and V is TRBV19; D is undetermined. With 1 base removed from V and 2 bases from J, the gap between germline ends came to 8 bases. The germline gives CDR1 LNHDA, CDR2 SQIVND (reference sequence). CDR3 size: 15 residues.

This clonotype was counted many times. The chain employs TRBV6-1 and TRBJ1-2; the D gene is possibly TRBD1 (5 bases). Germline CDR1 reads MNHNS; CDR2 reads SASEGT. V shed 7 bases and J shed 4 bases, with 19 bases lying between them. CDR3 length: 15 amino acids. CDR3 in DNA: TGTGCCAGCAAGCCGGACGGACCTGGGGGCTATGGCTACACCTTC. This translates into CASKPDGPGGYGYTF.

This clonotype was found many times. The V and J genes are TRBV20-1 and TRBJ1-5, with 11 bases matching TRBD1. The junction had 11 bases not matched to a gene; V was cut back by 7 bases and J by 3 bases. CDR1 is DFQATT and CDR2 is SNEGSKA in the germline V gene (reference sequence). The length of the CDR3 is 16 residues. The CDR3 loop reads CSVGQGAAGDNQPQHF. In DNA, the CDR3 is TGCAGTGTTGGACAGGGGGCGGCGGGGGACAATCAGCCCCAGCATTTT.

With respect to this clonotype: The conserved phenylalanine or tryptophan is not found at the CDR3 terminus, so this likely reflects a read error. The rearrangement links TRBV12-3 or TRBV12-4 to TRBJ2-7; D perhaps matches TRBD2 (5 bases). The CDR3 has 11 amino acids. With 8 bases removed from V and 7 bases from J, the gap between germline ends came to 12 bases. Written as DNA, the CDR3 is TGTGCCAGCCAACTCGGGGTGGAGCAGTACCTC. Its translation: CASQLGVEQYL.